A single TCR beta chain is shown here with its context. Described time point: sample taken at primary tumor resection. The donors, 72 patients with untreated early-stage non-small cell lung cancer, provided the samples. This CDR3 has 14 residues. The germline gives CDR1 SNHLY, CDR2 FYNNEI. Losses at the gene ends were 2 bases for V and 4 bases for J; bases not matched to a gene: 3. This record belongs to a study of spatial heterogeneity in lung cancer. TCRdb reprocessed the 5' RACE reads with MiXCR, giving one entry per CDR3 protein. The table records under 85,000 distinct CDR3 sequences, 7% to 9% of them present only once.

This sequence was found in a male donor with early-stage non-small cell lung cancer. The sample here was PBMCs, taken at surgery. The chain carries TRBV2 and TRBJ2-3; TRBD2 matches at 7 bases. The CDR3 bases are TGTGCCAGCAGTGAATGGCGGGAGTCAGATACGCAGTATTTT. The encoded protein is CASSEWRESDTQYF.